The 7 T cell receptor beta chains below come from one sample, sequenced in a study of blood T cell repertoires in COVID-19. TCRdb's copy holds only in-frame clones and misses some; the assay was immunoSEQ multiplex PCR. This table holds 150,000 to 200,000 clones, around 83% found once. Sequenced: PBMCs or T cells enriched from blood (not recorded which). The receptor source for this set is a woman aged 35 to 49 in a cohort exposed to, infected with or recovered from COVID-19 (not recorded which).

This chain joins TRBV7-2 and TRBJ2-5, with TRBD2 matching 12 bases. The CDR3 has 15 amino acids. V gave up 5 bases and J gave up 5 bases; unmatched junction bases: 6. Looked up from germline, CDR1 is SGHTA and CDR2 is FQGNSA. The CDR3 loop is CASSPSGGAGETQYF. The CDR3 DNA sequence: TGTGCCAGCAGCCCTAGCGGGGGGGCCGGGGAGACCCAGTACTTC.

J is TRBJ1-2 and V is TRBV19; D is perhaps TRBD1 (6 bases). The length of the CDR3 is 16 residues. Germline CDR1 LNHDA, CDR2 SQIVND (reference sequence). V lost 7 bases and J lost 6, with 24 bases in between. CDR3 DNA: TGTGCCAGTACCCCCCAAGGGCGGGGGGCATGGAATGGCTACACCTTC. Protein sequence: CASTPQGRGAWNGYTF.

V is TRBV4-1 and J is TRBJ1-4, with 7 bases fitting TRBD1. CDR3 size: 16 residues. Germline V lookup: CDR1 MGHRA, CDR2 YSYEKL. Trimming removed 1 base from V and 1 base from J; junction bases left unmatched: 3. The DNA of the CDR3 is TGCGCCAGCAGCCAAGGACAGGGAGGAACTAATGAAAAACTGTTTTTT. Translation: CASSQGQGGTNEKLFF.

The chain combines TRBV28 with TRBJ1-4; D gene uncertain. Germline V CDR1 and CDR2: MDHEN, SYDVKM. There are 15 residues in the CDR3. The germline V and J ends were trimmed by 5 bases and 0 bases, with 10 bases remaining between them. Here the CDR3 reads CASSGNSATNEKLFF. DNA of the CDR3: TGTGCCAGCAGTGGAAACAGTGCAACTAATGAAAAACTGTTTTTT.

The CDR3, as DNA: TGTGCCAGCAGCCAACCGGCGGGGGGGCCTGAAGCTTTCTTT. This codes for CASSQPAGGPEAFF. The rearrangement joins TRBV16 to TRBJ1-1, with D tentatively TRBD1 (6 bases). CDR1 is KGHSY and CDR2 is FQNENV in the germline V gene. V was clipped by 2 bases and J by 6 bases, with 13 bases between them. CDR3 size: 14 residues.

CDR3 amino acids: CSASPGFYEQYF. CDR3 bases: TGCAGTGCTAGTCCAGGGTTCTACGAGCAGTACTTC. The genes are TRBV20-1 and TRBJ2-7; tentatively, D is TRBD1 (5 bases). This CDR3 is built from 12 residues. The germline V and J ends were trimmed by 3 bases and 3 bases, with 9 bases remaining between them. Germline V gene lookup returns CDR1 DFQATT and CDR2 SNEGSKA (reference sequence).

The rearrangement joins TRBV27 to TRBJ2-7; 8 bases agree with TRBD1. Germline loops: CDR1 MNHEY, CDR2 SMNVEV (reference sequence). The CDR3 consists of 13 residues. V was pared by 6 bases and J by 2 bases, with 3 bases of the junction left unmatched. The DNA for the CDR3 is TGTGCCAGCAGACCACAGGGGGCCTACGAGCAGTACTTC. Encoded protein: CASRPQGAYEQYF.